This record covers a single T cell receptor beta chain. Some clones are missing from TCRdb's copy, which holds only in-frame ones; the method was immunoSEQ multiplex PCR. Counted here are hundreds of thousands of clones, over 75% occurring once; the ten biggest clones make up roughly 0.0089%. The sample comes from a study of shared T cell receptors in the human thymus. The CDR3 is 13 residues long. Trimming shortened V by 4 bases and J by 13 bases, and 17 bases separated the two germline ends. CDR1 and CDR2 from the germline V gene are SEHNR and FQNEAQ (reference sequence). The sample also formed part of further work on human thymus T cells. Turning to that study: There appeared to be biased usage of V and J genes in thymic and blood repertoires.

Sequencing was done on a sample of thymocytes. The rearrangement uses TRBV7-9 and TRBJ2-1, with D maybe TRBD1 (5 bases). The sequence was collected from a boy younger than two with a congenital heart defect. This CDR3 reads CASSSGHRTRQFF. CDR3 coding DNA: TGTGCCAGCAGCTCCGGACACCGAACTCGTCAGTTCTTC.